Each of the 24 T cell receptor beta chains below was sequenced from the same sample in a study of blood T cell repertoires in COVID-19. Assay: immunoSEQ multiplex PCR; the TCRdb copy retains only in-frame clones and omits some. The sample carries fewer than 300,000 clones, roughly 90% recorded once. The material sequenced was peripheral blood. All receptors derive from a man in his sixties who had recovered from COVID-19.

The gene calls are TRBV7-6 and TRBJ1-1; D perhaps matches TRBD1 (6 bases). CDR1 and CDR2 (germline): SGHVS, FNYEAQ. V gave up 1 base and J gave up 2 bases, with 11 bases separating them. This CDR3 spans 15 amino acids. CDR3 amino acids: CASSLEAGANTEAFF. CDR3 bases: TGTGCCAGCAGCTTAGAAGCAGGGGCTAACACTGAAGCTTTCTTT.

The rearrangement uses TRBV4-2 and TRBJ2-5, with TRBD1 identical over 7 bases. CDR1 LGHNA and CDR2 YNFKEQ come from the germline V gene. J gave up 5 bases and V 8 bases, and 11 bases lay outside the gene matches. This CDR3 region has 14 residues. This chain's CDR3 is CASGITGARETQYF. The DNA of the CDR3 is TGTGCCAGCGGAATAACAGGGGCCCGGGAGACCCAGTACTTC.

CDR3 coding DNA: TGCGCCAGCAGTGTGGGACGGGGGGTAAATGAGCAGTTCTTC. Translated: CASSVGRGVNEQFF. The V gene is TRBV10-2, the J gene TRBJ2-1; 7 bases line up with TRBD2. CDR3 length equals 14 residues. Germline loops: CDR1 WSHSY, CDR2 SAAADI. The V and J ends lost 4 bases and 7 bases, in that order; junction bases with no gene match: 7.

This clone appeared once. CDR3 DNA sequence: TGTGCCAGCAGTTTCGGGGGTTCACCCTACGAGCAGTACTTC. This translates into CASSFGGSPYEQYF. This rearrangement joins TRBV28 to TRBJ2-7; D possibly corresponds to TRBD2 (6 bases). The CDR3 totals 14 residues. Germline-derived CDR1 and CDR2 are MDHEN and SYDVKM. Trimming removed 3 bases at V and 2 bases at J, with 11 bases between.

This clone appeared a single time. V gene TRBV6-5 combines with J gene TRBJ1-2; D is ambiguous. CDR3 length: 11 amino acids. Germline lookup yields CDR1 MNHEY and CDR2 SVGAGI. Trimming took off 6 bases at V and 8 bases at J, with 10 bases between the two ends. The CDR3 DNA follows: TGTGCCAGCAGACCTGGGGAGGGCTACACCTTC. Amino acids: CASRPGEGYTF.

The J gene is TRBJ2-3, the V gene TRBV11-3; 11 bases are shared with TRBD1. The CDR3 length is 16 residues. The V gene end was trimmed by 5 bases and the J gene end by 5 bases; junction bases not matched to a gene: 9. Germline values: CDR1 SGHNT, CDR2 YENEEA. The CDR3 region has the DNA TGTGCCAGCAGCCCCTCCGGGACAGGGGGACAAGATACGCAGTATTTT. Translating it yields CASSPSGTGGQDTQYF.

This rearrangement joins TRBV28 to TRBJ1-5, with D unresolved. Trimming shortened V by 5 bases and J by 1 base, and 12 bases separated the two germline ends. Per germline, CDR1 MDHEN and CDR2 SYDVKM. The CDR3 is 15 residues long. This chain's CDR3 is CASSPRAGSNQPQHF. DNA for the CDR3: TGTGCCAGCAGTCCCCGCGCGGGCAGCAATCAGCCCCAGCATTTT.

This clone was found a few times. The sample holds other DNA sequences that translate to the same CDR3. The J gene is TRBJ2-6, the V gene TRBV19, with 8 bases that match TRBD1. The trim removed 8 bases at V and 0 bases at J, leaving 3 bases unmatched. This CDR3 region has 15 residues. CDR1 is LNHDA, CDR2 SQIVND, per germline (reference sequence). The CDR3 nucleotides read TGTGCCAGTCGTACAGGGGGCTCTGGGGCCAACGTCCTGACTTTC. Protein product: CASRTGGSGANVLTF.

The chain recombines TRBV5-3 with TRBJ1-2; 7 bases are shared with TRBD1. TRBV5-3 is known as an ORF, though its function is uncertain. CDR3 size: 15 residues. V shed 4 bases and J 0 bases; nucleotides not matched to a gene: 6. CDR3 in amino acids: CARSKGQMPNYGYTF. The CDR3, as DNA: TGTGCCAGAAGCAAGGGACAGATGCCTAACTATGGCTACACCTTC.

The V call is TRBV3-1 (or the pseudogene TRBV3-2), the J call TRBJ2-7; 7 bases align to TRBD2. Germline CDR1 LGHDT, CDR2 YNNKEL (reference sequence). With V trimmed by 3 bases and J by 1 base, 9 bases remained unmatched. The length of the CDR3 is 16 residues. The CDR3 sequence is CASSHTWGGSSYEQYF. CDR3 DNA sequence: TGTGCCAGCAGCCATACGTGGGGGGGGTCGTCCTACGAGCAGTACTTC.

This chain uses TRBV5-4 with TRBJ2-5, with 16 bases lining up with TRBD2. V dropped 6 bases and J dropped 4; count of bases not matched to a gene: 12. Per the germline V gene, CDR1 is SGHNT and CDR2 is YYREEE (reference sequence). The CDR3 is 18 residues long. CDR3: CASTGTSGGGLRGETQYF. The CDR3 DNA is TGTGCCAGCACGGGGACTAGCGGGGGGGGCCTGAGGGGAGAGACCCAGTACTTC.

This sequence joins TRBV24-1 and TRBJ2-1; 12 bases are a match to TRBD2. The CDR3 is 17 amino acids. J lost 5 bases, V lost 0 bases, and 4 bases had no gene match. Germline V lookup: CDR1 KGHDR, CDR2 SFDVKD. CDR3: CATSDLPSGGVNNEQFF. As DNA, the CDR3 is TGTGCCACCAGTGATTTGCCTAGCGGGGGGGTTAACAATGAGCAGTTCTTC.

The V gene is TRBV5-1, the J gene TRBJ2-5, with TRBD2 matching 9 bases. J lost 2 bases, V lost 2 bases, and 7 bases had no gene match. This CDR3 comprises 16 residues. Germline V gene lookup returns CDR1 SGHRS and CDR2 YFSETQ. The CDR3 loop reads CASSFPAGGLQETQYF. Written as DNA, the CDR3 is TGCGCCAGCAGCTTCCCGGCGGGGGGGCTTCAAGAGACCCAGTACTTC.

V and J are TRBV18 and TRBJ2-7; 8 bases align to TRBD1. V dropped 0 bases and J dropped 7; count of bases not matched to a gene: 8. This CDR3 is 15 amino acids long. Germline V CDR1 and CDR2: KGHSH, LQKENI. The CDR3 loop is CASSPPLQGAAEQYF. CDR3 DNA: TGTGCCAGCTCACCACCGTTGCAGGGGGCAGCGGAGCAGTACTTC.

The chain uses TRBV30 and TRBJ2-5; D might be TRBD1 (6 bases). The V and J ends lost 0 bases and 5 bases respectively, with 16 bases between them. Germline V gene data show CDR1 as GTSNPN and CDR2 as SVGIG (reference sequence). The CDR3 runs 15 residues. CDR3 sequence (DNA): TGTGCCTGGAGTGTCCTCAGGGGACCCTCGGAGACCCAGTACTTC. The encoded protein is CAWSVLRGPSETQYF.

The chain joins TRBV18 to TRBJ2-7; 7 nucleotides match TRBD1. The CDR3 has 14 residues. The V gene end was trimmed by 4 bases and the J gene end by 4 bases; junction bases not matched to a gene: 7. Germline-derived CDR1 and CDR2 are KGHSH and LQKENI. Written as DNA, the CDR3 is TGTGCCAGCTCACTTGCAGGGGGTGAATACGAGCAGTACTTC. Its translation: CASSLAGGEYEQYF.

The chain combines TRBV9 with TRBJ2-1; 9 nucleotides align to TRBD2. V lost 0 bases to trimming and J lost 3 bases; unmatched junction nucleotides: 7. The CDR3 runs to 17 residues. Germline V lookup: CDR1 SGDLS, CDR2 YYNGEE. CDR3 nucleotide sequence: TGTGCCAGCAGCGTAGAGCGGCGGGGGGGAAACTACAATGAGCAGTTCTTC. Translating it yields CASSVERRGGNYNEQFF.

This clone was picked up one time. The V and J genes are TRBV2 and TRBJ2-1, with 14 bases aligning to TRBD2. The CDR3 length is 14 residues. Germline lookup yields CDR1 SNHLY and CDR2 FYNNEI. The trim removed 5 bases at V and 10 bases at J, leaving 4 bases unmatched. CDR3 amino acids: CASSPRTSGGEQFF. Here the CDR3 DNA reads TGTGCCAGCAGTCCCAGGACTAGCGGGGGGGAGCAGTTCTTC.

The chain employs TRBV4-2 and TRBJ1-6; D unclear. The ends were cut back, 0 bases at V and 13 bases at J, with 13 bases in the middle. The CDR3 runs to 14 residues. The germline V gene has CDR1 LGHNA and CDR2 YNFKEQ. CDR3: CASSQDRGNMPLHF. The CDR3 nucleotides read TGTGCCAGCAGCCAAGATCGAGGAAATATGCCCCTCCACTTT.

The chain joins TRBV6-4 to TRBJ1-2, with 7 bases that match TRBD1. Looked up from germline, CDR1 is MRHNA and CDR2 is SNTAGT. CDR3 length: 15 amino acids. V was pared by 6 bases and J by 4 bases, with 11 bases of the junction left unmatched. For the CDR3, the DNA is TGTGCCAGCAGCCTCGAGGGGGCACCCCTCTATGGCTACACCTTC. This codes for CASSLEGAPLYGYTF.

This chain joins TRBV7-2 and TRBJ1-3, with a tentative D call TRBD1 (5 bases). V was clipped by 5 bases and J by 1 base, with 18 bases between them. Germline CDR1 SGHTA, CDR2 FQGNSA. This CDR3 comprises 17 residues. CDR3 bases: TGTGCCAGCAGCCTACGGGGGGTAAGGGAATCTGGAAACACCATATATTTT. Translating it yields CASSLRGVRESGNTIYF.

This clone was observed a single time. The J gene is TRBJ2-3, the V gene TRBV9, with 8 bases lining up with TRBD2. The germline gives CDR1 SGDLS, CDR2 YYNGEE. The ends lost 0 bases at V and 1 base at J; junction bases unmatched: 4. The CDR3 runs to 16 residues. The CDR3 bases are TGTGCCAGCAGCGTAGGTAGCGGGGTGGGCACAGATACGCAGTATTTT. Translation gives CASSVGSGVGTDTQYF. Combining the CDR3 with reference TRBV9 and TRBJ2-3 gives the whole variable domain DSGVTQTPKHLITATGQRVTLRCSPRSGDLSVYWYQQSLDQGLQFLIQYYNGEERAKGNILERFSAQQFPDLHSELNLSSLELGDSALYFCASSVGSGVGTDTQYFGPGTRLTVL.

V and J are TRBV4-2 and TRBJ2-3; the D gene is possibly TRBD2 (5 bases). The CDR3 runs 16 residues. Deletions cut 0 bases from V and 3 bases from J, with 13 bases between. In germline, CDR1 is LGHNA, CDR2 YNFKEQ. For the CDR3, the DNA is TGTGCCAGCAGCCAAGATTTAACAAGCGGTACAGATACGCAGTATTTT. The encoded protein is CASSQDLTSGTDTQYF.

The rearrangement uses TRBV19 and TRBJ2-5; D might be TRBD2 (6 bases). V gave up 7 bases and J gave up 4 bases, with 16 bases separating them. Germline V gene sequence: CDR1 LNHDA, CDR2 SQIVND (reference sequence). This CDR3 spans 14 amino acids. CDR3 amino acids: CASTSGGFRETQYF. The CDR3 bases are TGTGCCAGTACCTCCGGGGGTTTTAGAGAGACCCAGTACTTC.